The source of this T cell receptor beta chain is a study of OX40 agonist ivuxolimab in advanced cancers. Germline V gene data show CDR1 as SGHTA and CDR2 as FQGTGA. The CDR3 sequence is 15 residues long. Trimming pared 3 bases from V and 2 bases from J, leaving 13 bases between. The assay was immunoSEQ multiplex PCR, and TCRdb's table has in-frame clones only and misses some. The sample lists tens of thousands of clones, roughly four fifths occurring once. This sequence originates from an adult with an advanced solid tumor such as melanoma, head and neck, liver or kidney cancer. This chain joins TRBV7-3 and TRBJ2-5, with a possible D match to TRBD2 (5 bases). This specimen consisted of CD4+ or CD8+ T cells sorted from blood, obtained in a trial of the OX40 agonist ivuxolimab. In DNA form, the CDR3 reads TGTGCCAGCAGCTTGCTAGGACTGGCTCAAGAGACCCAGTACTTC. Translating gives CASSLLGLAQETQYF.